This paragraph reports one TCR beta chain. Antigen unknown. This entry belongs to a study of response to subunit inactivated influenza vaccine. Study conclusions and caveats: That few new T cells are recruited by each seasonal influenza vaccination was the authors' suggestion.

Via MiXCR, TCRdb re-called the RT-PCR reads, giving one row per CDR3 protein. The table records 530,000 or so distinct CDR3 sequences, about 25% of them present only once. V gave up 5 bases and J gave up 6 bases, with 14 bases separating them. CDR1 is SGHAT and CDR2 is FQNNGV in the germline V gene. The CDR3 spans 14 residues. The sample consisted of CD4+ T cells sorted from PBMCs, taken 5 to 6 days after vaccination. The V and J genes are TRBV11-2 and TRBJ2-1; D possibly corresponds to TRBD2 (5 bases). The clonotype originates from a middle-aged man who received an inactivated influenza vaccine. CDR3 loop: CASSLDLATNEQFF. In DNA, the CDR3 is TGTGCCAGCAGCCTCGACCTAGCAACCAATGAGCAGTTCTTC.